This entry concerns a single T cell receptor beta chain. What it binds is not known. Templates that were synthetic TCR analogs were spiked into each PCR. Sequenced by immunoSEQ multiplex PCR; TCRdb stores in-frame clones only, minus some. This repertoire shows approximately 120,000 clones, around 86% found once; its top ten account for 2% to 3%. Described time point: peripheral blood 6 weeks after treatment start. Per germline, CDR1 MNHEY and CDR2 SMNVEV (reference sequence). V lost 6 bases and J lost 8; bases outside the gene matches: 8. The CDR3 covers 14 residues. The data originate from a study of PD-L1 blockade in urothelial cancer. Study background: Analysis of the blood was performed 3 weeks (second dose) and 6 weeks after treatment start. Notes on the study in general: Below-median pretreatment blood TCR clonality was associated with improved progression-free and overall survival.

The chain combines TRBV27 with TRBJ1-2; 11 nucleotides align to TRBD1. The TCR was taken from a middle-aged man with urothelial cancer. The sequencing here drew on PBMCs, taken around atezolizumab (anti-PD-L1) treatment. CDR3 coding DNA: TGTGCCAGCAGCGAACCCGGGACAGGGGGAGGCTACACCTTC. This sequence encodes CASSEPGTGGGYTF.